This T cell receptor (beta chain) was documented in a study of identical twins. This clonotype has at least ten counts. Via MiXCR, TCRdb re-called the 5' RACE reads, giving one row per CDR3 protein. Of approximately 590,000 distinct CDR3 sequences in the sample, 9.6% are singletons; the top ten hold 2.5% to 3%. CDR1 LGHDT and CDR2 YNNKEL come from the germline V gene (reference sequence). Trimming removed 4 bases from V and 9 bases from J, with 21 bases in between. The CDR3 is made up of 16 amino acids. These data were also reused for a study on yellow fever vaccine responses in identical twins.

The sequenced sample was PBMCs. The chain has TRBV3-1 and TRBJ2-2; tentatively, D is TRBD2 (7 bases). The clonotype was recovered from a woman aged 18-30 years in good health. CDR3 coding DNA: TGTGCCAGCAGCCCCGAGGGGGGGGGCCTCCCCCGGGAGCTGTTTTTT. Protein: CASSPEGGGLPRELFF.